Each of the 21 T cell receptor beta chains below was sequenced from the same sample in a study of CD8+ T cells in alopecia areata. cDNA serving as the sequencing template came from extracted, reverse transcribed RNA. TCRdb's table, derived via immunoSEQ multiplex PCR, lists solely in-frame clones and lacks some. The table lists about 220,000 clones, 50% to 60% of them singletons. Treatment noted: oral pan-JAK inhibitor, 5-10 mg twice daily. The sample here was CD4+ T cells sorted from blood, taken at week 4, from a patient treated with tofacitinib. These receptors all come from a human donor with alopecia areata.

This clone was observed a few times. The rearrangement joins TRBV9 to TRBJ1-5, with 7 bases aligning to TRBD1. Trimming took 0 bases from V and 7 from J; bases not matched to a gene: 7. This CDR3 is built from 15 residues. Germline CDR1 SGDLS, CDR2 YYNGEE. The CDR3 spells CASSVDGRGEQPQHF. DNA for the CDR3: TGTGCCAGCAGCGTAGACGGCAGGGGGGAGCAGCCCCAGCATTTT.

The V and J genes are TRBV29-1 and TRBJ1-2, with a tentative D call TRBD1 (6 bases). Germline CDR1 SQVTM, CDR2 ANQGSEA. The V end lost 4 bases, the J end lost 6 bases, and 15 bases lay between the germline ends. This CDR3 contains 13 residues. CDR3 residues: CSVGGRENHGYTF. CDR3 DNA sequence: TGCAGCGTTGGGGGGCGCGAGAATCATGGCTACACCTTC.

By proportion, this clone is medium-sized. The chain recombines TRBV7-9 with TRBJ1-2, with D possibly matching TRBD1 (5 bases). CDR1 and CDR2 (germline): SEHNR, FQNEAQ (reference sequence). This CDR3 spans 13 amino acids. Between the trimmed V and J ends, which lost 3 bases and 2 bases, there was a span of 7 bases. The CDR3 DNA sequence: TGTGCCAGCAGCTTGAGGGGAAACTATGGCTACACCTTC. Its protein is CASSLRGNYGYTF.

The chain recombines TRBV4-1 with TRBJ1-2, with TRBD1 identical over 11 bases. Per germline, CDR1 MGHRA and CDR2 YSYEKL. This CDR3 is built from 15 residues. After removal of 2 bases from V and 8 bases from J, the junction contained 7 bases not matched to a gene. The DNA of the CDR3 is TGCGCCAGCAGCCAATTCGGGACAGGGGGTAGGGGCTACACCTTC. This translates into CASSQFGTGGRGYTF.

This chain's CDR3 is CASSPGRLNSPLHF. In DNA form, the CDR3 reads TGTGCCAGCAGCCCGGGGAGATTAAATTCACCCCTCCACTTT. The chain is built from TRBV7-8 and TRBJ1-6; D remains ambiguous. The germline CDR1 and CDR2 sequences are SGHVS and FQNEAQ. Trimming removed 5 bases from V and 7 bases from J, with 12 bases in between. This CDR3 is 14 amino acids long.

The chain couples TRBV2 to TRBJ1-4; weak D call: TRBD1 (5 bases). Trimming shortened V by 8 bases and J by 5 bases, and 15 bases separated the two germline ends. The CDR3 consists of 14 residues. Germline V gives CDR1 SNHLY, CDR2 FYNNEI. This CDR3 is CASGLGGSNEKLFF. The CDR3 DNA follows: TGTGCCAGCGGCCTGGGGGGAAGCAATGAAAAACTGTTTTTT.

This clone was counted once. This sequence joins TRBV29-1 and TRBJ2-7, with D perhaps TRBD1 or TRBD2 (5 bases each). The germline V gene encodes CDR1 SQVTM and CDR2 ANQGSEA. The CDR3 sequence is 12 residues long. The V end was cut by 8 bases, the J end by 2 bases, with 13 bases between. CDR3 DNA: TGCAGCTCCCGGGACGGACCCTACGAGCAGTACTTC. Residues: CSSRDGPYEQYF.

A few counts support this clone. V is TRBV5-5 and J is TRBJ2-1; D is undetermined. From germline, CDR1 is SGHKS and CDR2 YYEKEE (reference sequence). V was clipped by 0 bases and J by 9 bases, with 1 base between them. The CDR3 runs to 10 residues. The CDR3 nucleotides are TGTGCCAGCAGCTTGGTTGAGCAGTTCTTC. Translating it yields CASSLVEQFF.

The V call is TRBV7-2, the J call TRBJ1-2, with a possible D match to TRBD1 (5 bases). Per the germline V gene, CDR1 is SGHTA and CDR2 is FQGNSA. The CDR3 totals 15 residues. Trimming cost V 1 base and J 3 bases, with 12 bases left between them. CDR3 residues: CASSLEGTNYYGYTF. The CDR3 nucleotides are TGTGCCAGCAGCTTAGAGGGGACGAATTACTATGGCTACACCTTC.

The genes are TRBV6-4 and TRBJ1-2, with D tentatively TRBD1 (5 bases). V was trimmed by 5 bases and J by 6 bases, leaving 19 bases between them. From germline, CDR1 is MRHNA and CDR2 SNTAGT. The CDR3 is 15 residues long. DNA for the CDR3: TGTGCCAGCAGTCCTAATTTGGGGACTTCTGATGGCTACACCTTC. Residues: CASSPNLGTSDGYTF.

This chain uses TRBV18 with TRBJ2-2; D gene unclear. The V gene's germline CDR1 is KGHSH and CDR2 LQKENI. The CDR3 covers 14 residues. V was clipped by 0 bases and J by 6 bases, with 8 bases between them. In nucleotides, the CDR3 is TGTGCCAGCTCACCACCGCAGCTTCCCGGGGAGCTGTTTTTT. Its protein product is CASSPPQLPGELFF.

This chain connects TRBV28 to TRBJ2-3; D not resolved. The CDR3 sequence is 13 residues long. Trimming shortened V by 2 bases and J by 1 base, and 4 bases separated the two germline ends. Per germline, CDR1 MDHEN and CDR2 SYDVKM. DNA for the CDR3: TGTGCCAGCAGTTTACAGGGCACAGATACGCAGTATTTT. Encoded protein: CASSLQGTDTQYF.

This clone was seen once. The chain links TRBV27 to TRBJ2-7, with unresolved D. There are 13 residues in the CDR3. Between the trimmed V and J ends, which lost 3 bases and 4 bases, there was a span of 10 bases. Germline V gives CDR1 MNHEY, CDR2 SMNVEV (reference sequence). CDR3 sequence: CASSLASSYEQYF. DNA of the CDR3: TGTGCCAGCAGTTTGGCGTCTTCTTACGAGCAGTACTTC.

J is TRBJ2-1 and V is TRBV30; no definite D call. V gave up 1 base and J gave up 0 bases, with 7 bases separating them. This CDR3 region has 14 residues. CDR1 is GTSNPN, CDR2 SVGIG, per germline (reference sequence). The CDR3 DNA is TGTGCCTGGAGTGAGCCTAGCTCCTACAATGAGCAGTTCTTC. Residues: CAWSEPSSYNEQFF.

The CDR3 DNA reads as TGTGCCAGCAGCGTAGAGGGGGGTGCCCAAGAGACCCAGTACTTC. It translates to CASSVEGGAQETQYF. This chain connects TRBV9 to TRBJ2-5, with D perhaps TRBD1 or TRBD2 (6 bases each). Trimming left V 0 bases short and J 1 base short, with 10 bases between. This CDR3 is 15 amino acids long. In germline, CDR1 is SGDLS, CDR2 YYNGEE. Full variable domain (outside the CDR3, taken from reference TRBV9 and TRBJ2-5): DSGVTQTPKHLITATGQRVTLRCSPRSGDLSVYWYQQSLDQGLQFLIQYYNGEERAKGNILERFSAQQFPDLHSELNLSSLELGDSALYFCASSVEGGAQETQYFGPGTRLLVL.

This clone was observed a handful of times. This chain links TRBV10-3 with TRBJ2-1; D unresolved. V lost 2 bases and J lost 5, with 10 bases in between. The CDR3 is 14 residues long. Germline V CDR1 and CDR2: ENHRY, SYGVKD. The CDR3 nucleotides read TGTGCCATCAGTGAGATTGGGTGGGACAATGAGCAGTTCTTC. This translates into CAISEIGWDNEQFF.

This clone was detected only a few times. CDR3 residues: CASSHSASGSTDTQYF. CDR3 DNA sequence: TGTGCCAGCAGCCATTCGGCTAGCGGTAGCACAGATACGCAGTATTTT. The chain recombines TRBV7-9 with TRBJ2-3; 7 nucleotides align to TRBD2. The CDR3 is 16 residues long. Germline V lookup: CDR1 SEHNR, CDR2 FQNEAQ (reference sequence). V lost 5 bases to trimming and J lost 0 bases; unmatched junction nucleotides: 8.

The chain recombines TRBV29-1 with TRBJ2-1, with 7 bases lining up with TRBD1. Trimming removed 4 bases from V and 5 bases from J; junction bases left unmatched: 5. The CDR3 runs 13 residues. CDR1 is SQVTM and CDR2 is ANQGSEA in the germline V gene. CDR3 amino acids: CSVGTGRDNEQFF. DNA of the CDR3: TGCAGCGTTGGGACAGGTAGGGACAATGAGCAGTTCTTC.

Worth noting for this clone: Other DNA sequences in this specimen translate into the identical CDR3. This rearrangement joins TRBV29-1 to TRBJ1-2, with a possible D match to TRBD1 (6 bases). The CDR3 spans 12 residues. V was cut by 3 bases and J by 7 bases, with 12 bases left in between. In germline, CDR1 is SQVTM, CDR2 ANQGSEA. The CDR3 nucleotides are TGCAGCGTTGAGGAAGGGGGAGGTGGCTACACCTTC. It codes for CSVEEGGGGYTF.

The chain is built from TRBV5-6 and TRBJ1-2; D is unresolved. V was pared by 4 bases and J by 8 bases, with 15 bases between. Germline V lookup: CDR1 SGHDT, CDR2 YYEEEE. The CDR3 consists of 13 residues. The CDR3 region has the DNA TGTGCCAGCAGCAAAAGGGCAGTTGTGGGCTACACCTTC. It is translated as CASSKRAVVGYTF.

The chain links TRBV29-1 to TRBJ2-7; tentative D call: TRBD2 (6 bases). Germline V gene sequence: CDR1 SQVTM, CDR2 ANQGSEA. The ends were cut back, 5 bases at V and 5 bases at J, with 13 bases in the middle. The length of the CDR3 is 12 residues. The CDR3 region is CSVLGEANEQYF. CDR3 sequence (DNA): TGCAGCGTTCTGGGGGAGGCGAACGAGCAGTACTTC.